The 2 T cell receptor beta chains given below trace back to one sample, sequenced in a study of blood T cell repertoires in COVID-19. Repertoires were generated with immunoSEQ multiplex PCR, while TCRdb's copy carries only in-frame clones and drops some. The repertoire holds 200,000 or so clones, with around 89% as singletons. The sample was PBMCs or T cells enriched from blood (not recorded which). The receptors derive from a woman aged 25 to 39 who had recovered from COVID-19.

CDR3 loop: CASSSTAGRSNQPQHF. CDR3 nucleotides: TGTGCCAGCAGTTCGACAGCGGGTAGGAGCAATCAGCCCCAGCATTTT. The chain has TRBV6-5 and TRBJ1-5; perhaps TRBD1 as D (5 bases). CDR3 length equals 16 residues. Deletions cut 4 bases from V and 1 base from J, with 14 bases between. From germline, CDR1 is MNHEY and CDR2 SVGAGI.

This sequence joins TRBV7-2 and TRBJ1-5, with 8 bases that match TRBD1. Germline loops: CDR1 SGHTA, CDR2 FQGNSA. With 1 base clipped from V and 3 bases from J, the junction kept 5 bases outside the gene matches. The CDR3 has 16 residues. Written as DNA, the CDR3 is TGTGCCAGCAGCTTAGGGCAGGGGGCGTCCAATCAGCCCCAGCATTTT. Its translation: CASSLGQGASNQPQHF.